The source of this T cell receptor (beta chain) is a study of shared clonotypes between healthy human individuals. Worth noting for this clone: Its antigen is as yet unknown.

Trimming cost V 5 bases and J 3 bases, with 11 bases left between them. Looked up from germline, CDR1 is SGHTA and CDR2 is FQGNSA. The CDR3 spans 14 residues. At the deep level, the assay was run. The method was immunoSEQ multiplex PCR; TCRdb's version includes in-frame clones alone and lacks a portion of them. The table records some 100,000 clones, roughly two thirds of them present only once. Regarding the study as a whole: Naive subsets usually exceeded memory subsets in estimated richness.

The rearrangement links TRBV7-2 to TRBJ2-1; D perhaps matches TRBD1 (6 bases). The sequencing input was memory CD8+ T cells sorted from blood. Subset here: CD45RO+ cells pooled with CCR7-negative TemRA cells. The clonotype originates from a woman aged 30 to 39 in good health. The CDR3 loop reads CASSLGQFYNEQFF. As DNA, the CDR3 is TGTGCCAGCAGCCTCGGACAGTTCTACAATGAGCAGTTCTTC.